A single sample is the source of the 11 T cell receptor beta chains below, sequenced in a study of blood T cells in healthy people across ages (dated by TCRdb to 2015 to 2017). Library creation used 5' RACE. For sequencing, an Illumina HiSeq 2500 was employed. A second PCR of about 7 to 12 cycles was run with a J-beta primer mix and a sample-barcoded 5' primer. The public reads were run again by TCRdb, first through fastp at Q25 and then through MiXCR, and only productive beta chains were kept. Duplicate CDR3 protein sequences are folded into a single record with the most common DNA and genes. The table for this sample lists about 580,000 distinct CDR3 sequences; around 48% of them were counted only once. The leading ten clones occupy around 23% of the sample. Sequenced input: blood. These receptors originate from an older man in good health.

The chain has TRBV28 and TRBJ1-4, with D unclear. The V gene lost 3 bases and the J gene lost 6 bases, with 14 bases spanning the gap. CDR1 and CDR2 from the germline V gene are MDHEN and SYDVKM. This CDR3 has 15 amino acids. Here the CDR3 DNA reads TGTGCCAGCAGTTTCCAACCCCAATATTATGAAAAACTGTTTTTT. Protein sequence: CASSFQPQYYEKLFF.

This rearrangement joins TRBV5-4 to TRBJ2-3; TRBD2 agrees at 13 bases. This CDR3 contains 15 residues. Per the germline V gene, CDR1 is SGHNT and CDR2 is YYREEE (reference sequence). Unmatched junction bases numbered 9, after V lost 9 bases and J lost 5 bases. The CDR3 nucleotides are TGTGCCACCCAACTAGCGGGGGGGCCTGGAGATACGCAGTATTTT. It is translated as CATQLAGGPGDTQYF.

The rearrangement links TRBV11-2 to TRBJ2-7, with 7 nucleotides matching TRBD1. V lost 6 bases to trimming and J lost 3 bases; unmatched junction nucleotides: 8. Germline V gene lookup returns CDR1 SGHAT and CDR2 FQNNGV. The CDR3 is made up of 14 amino acids. DNA of the CDR3: TGTGCCAGCAGTTACGACAGGGAGTACTACGAGCAGTACTTC. Residues: CASSYDREYYEQYF.

The J gene is TRBJ2-3, the V gene TRBV24-1; 8 bases align to TRBD2. Germline CDR1 reads KGHDR; CDR2 reads SFDVKD. Trimming cost V 4 bases and J 2 bases; bases outside gene matches: 19. The CDR3 is 20 residues long. CDR3 sequence reads: CATSDPTDGYNGRVTDTQYF. The CDR3 DNA is TGTGCCACCAGTGACCCCACGGACGGATATAACGGGAGGGTCACAGATACGCAGTATTTT.

This clonotype has a handful of counts. The chain uses TRBV24-1 and TRBJ2-4, with 8 bases aligning to TRBD2. CDR1 and CDR2 (germline): KGHDR, SFDVKD. The CDR3 length is 14 residues. V gave up 5 bases and J gave up 8 bases; unmatched junction bases: 7. CDR3 protein: CATSASGGAHIQYF. Written as DNA, the CDR3 is TGTGCCACCAGTGCCAGCGGGGGCGCACACATTCAGTACTTC.

The chain links TRBV27 to TRBJ2-4, with D tentatively TRBD2 (5 bases). CDR1 is MNHEY, CDR2 SMNVEV, per germline (reference sequence). V dropped 2 bases and J dropped 7 bases, with 15 bases sitting between them. The CDR3 is 15 residues long. CDR3 region: CASSLRQTGRNIQYF. The CDR3 DNA is TGTGCCAGCAGTTTAAGGCAGACGGGAAGGAACATTCAGTACTTC.

The chain has TRBV25-1 and TRBJ1-5, with TRBD1 matching 7 bases. The CDR3 extends over 15 amino acids. The junction had 3 bases not matched to a gene; V was cut back by 4 bases and J by 0 bases. Germline V lookup: CDR1 MGHDK, CDR2 SYGVNS. The CDR3 bases are TGTGCCAGCAGTGGACAGGGAGGTAGCAATCAGCCCCAGCATTTT. Its protein is CASSGQGGSNQPQHF.

A few counts support this clonotype. The J gene is TRBJ2-3, the V gene TRBV20-1; TRBD2 matches at 7 bases. J lost 4 bases, V lost 6 bases, and 7 bases had no gene match. From germline, CDR1 is DFQATT and CDR2 SNEGSKA (reference sequence). This CDR3 is 13 amino acids long. This CDR3 is CSAEGRGADTQYF. The CDR3 region has the DNA TGCAGTGCCGAGGGCCGGGGGGCAGATACGCAGTATTTT.

This clonotype came up a few times. The J gene is TRBJ1-2, the V gene TRBV7-2; the D is unclear. Germline lookup yields CDR1 SGHTA and CDR2 FQGNSA. Trimming took 2 bases from V and 5 from J, leaving 12 bases between them. This CDR3 has 14 amino acids. CDR3 bases: TGTGCCAGCAGCTTACAGCCGGACTCTTATGGCTACACCTTC. The encoded protein is CASSLQPDSYGYTF.

This clonotype was recorded many times. The chain is built from TRBV6-5 and TRBJ2-5; D gene uncertain. The CDR3 extends over 15 amino acids. Looked up from germline, CDR1 is MNHEY and CDR2 is SVGAGI. Trimming took off 0 bases at V and 1 base at J, with 9 bases between the two ends. CDR3 in DNA: TGTGCCAGCAGTTACTCTGTGGGCCTCCAAGAGACCCAGTACTTC. Encoded protein: CASSYSVGLQETQYF.

The chain links TRBV6-2 or TRBV6-3 to TRBJ1-5; 10 nucleotides agree with TRBD1. Germline CDR1 MNHEY, CDR2 SVGEGT. The CDR3 consists of 15 residues. Losses at the gene ends were 2 bases for V and 7 bases for J; bases not matched to a gene: 5. The CDR3: CASSYMGTGVQPQHF. The CDR3 bases are TGTGCCAGCAGTTACATGGGGACAGGGGTACAGCCCCAGCATTTT.